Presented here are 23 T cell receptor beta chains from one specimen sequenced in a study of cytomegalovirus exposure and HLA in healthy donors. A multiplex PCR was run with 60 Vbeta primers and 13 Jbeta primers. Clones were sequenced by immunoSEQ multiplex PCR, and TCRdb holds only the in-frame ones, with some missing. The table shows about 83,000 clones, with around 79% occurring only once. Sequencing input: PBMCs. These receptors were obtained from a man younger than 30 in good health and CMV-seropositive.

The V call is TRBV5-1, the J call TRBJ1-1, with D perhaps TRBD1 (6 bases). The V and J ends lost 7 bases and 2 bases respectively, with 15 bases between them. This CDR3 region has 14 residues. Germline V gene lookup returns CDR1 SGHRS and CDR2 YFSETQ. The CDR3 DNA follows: TGCGCCAGCGCCAAGGGGGGGAGTAACACTGAAGCTTTCTTT. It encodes CASAKGGSNTEAFF.

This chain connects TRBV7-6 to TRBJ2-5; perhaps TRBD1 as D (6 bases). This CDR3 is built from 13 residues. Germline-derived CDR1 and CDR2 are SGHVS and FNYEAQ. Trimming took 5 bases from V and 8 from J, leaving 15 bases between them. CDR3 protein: CASSVPGTPTQYF. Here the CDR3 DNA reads TGTGCCAGCAGCGTCCCCGGGACACCTACCCAGTACTTC.

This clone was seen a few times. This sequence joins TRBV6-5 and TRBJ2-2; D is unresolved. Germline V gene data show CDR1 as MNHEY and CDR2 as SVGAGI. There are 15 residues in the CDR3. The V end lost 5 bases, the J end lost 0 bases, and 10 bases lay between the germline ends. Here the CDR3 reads CASSPLPTNTGELFF. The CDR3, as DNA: TGTGCCAGCAGTCCCCTACCCACGAACACCGGGGAGCTGTTTTTT.

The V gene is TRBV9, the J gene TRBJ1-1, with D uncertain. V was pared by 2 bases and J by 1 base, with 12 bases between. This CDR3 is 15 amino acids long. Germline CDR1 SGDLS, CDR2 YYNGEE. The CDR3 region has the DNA TGTGCCAGCAGCGTTCGGGAAGCCTCGAACACTGAAGCTTTCTTT. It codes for CASSVREASNTEAFF. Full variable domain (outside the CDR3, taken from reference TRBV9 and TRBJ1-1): DSGVTQTPKHLITATGQRVTLRCSPRSGDLSVYWYQQSLDQGLQFLIQYYNGEERAKGNILERFSAQQFPDLHSELNLSSLELGDSALYFCASSVREASNTEAFFGQGTRLTVV.

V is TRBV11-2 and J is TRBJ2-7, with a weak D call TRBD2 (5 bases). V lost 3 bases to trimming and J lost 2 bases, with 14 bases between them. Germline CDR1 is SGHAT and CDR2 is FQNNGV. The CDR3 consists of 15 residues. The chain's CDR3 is CASSFPLGGPYEQYF. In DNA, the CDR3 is TGTGCCAGCAGCTTCCCACTAGGCGGGCCCTACGAGCAGTACTTC.

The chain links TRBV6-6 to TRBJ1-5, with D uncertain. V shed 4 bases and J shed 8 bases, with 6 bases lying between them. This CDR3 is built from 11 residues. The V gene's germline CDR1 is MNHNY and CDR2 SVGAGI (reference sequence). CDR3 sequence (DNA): TGTGCCAGCAGTTCCGGTGAGCCCCAGCATTTT. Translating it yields CASSSGEPQHF.

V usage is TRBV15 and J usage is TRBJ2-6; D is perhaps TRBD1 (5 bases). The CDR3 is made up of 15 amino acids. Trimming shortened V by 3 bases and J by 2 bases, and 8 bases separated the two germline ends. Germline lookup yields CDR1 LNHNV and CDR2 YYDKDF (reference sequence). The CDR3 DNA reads TGTGCCACCAGCAGCTCAGGGACTGGGGCCAACGTCCTGACTTTC. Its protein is CATSSSGTGANVLTF.

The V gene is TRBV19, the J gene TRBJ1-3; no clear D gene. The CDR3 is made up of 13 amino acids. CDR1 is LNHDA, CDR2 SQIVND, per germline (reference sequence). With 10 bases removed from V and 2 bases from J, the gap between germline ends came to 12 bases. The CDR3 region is CATAGGAGNTIYF. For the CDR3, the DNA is TGTGCCACCGCCGGCGGGGCTGGAAACACCATATATTTT.

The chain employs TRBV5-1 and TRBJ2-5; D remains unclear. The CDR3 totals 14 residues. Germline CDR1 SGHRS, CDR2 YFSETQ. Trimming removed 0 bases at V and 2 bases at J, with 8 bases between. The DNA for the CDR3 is TGCGCCAGCAGCTTGGGGAGTCCGCAAGAGACCCAGTACTTC. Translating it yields CASSLGSPQETQYF.

CDR3 DNA sequence: TGTGCCAGCAGCACAACAGAGTTTAACTATGGCTACACCTTC. This codes for CASSTTEFNYGYTF. V is TRBV7-9 and J is TRBJ1-2; D unclear. Germline loops: CDR1 SEHNR, CDR2 FQNEAQ (reference sequence). The CDR3 sequence is 14 residues long. With 5 bases removed from V and 1 base from J, the gap between germline ends came to 11 bases.

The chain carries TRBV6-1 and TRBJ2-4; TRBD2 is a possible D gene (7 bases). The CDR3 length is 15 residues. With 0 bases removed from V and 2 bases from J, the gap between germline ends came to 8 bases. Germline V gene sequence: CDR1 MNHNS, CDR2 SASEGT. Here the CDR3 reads CASSEAGGPKNIQYF. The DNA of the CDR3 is TGTGCCAGCAGTGAAGCGGGGGGGCCCAAAAACATTCAGTACTTC.

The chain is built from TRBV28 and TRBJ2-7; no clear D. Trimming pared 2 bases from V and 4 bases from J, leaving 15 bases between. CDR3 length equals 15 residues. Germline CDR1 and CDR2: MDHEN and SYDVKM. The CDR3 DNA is TGTGCCAGCAGTTTAGGGCCAGGTTTAATATACGAGCAGTACTTC. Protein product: CASSLGPGLIYEQYF.

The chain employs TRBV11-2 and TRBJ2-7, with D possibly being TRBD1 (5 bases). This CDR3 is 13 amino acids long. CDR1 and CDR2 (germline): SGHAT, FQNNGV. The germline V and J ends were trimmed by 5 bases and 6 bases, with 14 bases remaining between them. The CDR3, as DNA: TGTGCCAGCAGCCCCGCCAGCGACAGCGAGCAGTACTTC. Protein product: CASSPASDSEQYF.

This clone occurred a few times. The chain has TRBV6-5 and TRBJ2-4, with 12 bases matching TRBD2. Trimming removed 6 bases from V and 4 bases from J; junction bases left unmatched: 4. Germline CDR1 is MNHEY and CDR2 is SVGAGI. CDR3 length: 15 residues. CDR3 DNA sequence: TGTGCCAGCAGGATTGGGACTAGCGGGAAAAACATTCAGTACTTC. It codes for CASRIGTSGKNIQYF.

CDR3 region: CASSYSTRDTEAFF. DNA for the CDR3: TGTGCCAGCAGTTACTCGACTCGGGACACTGAAGCTTTCTTT. The chain employs TRBV6-5 and TRBJ1-1; D gene uncertain. The germline V gene has CDR1 MNHEY and CDR2 SVGAGI. This CDR3 comprises 14 residues. Trimming removed 0 bases from V and 3 bases from J, with 8 bases in between.

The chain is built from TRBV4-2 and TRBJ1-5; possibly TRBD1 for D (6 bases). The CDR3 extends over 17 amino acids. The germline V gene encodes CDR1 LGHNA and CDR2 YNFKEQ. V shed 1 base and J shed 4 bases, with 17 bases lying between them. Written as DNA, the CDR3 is TGTGCCAGCAGCCAAGGCGCCCGGGGCACAGGGAATCAGCCCCAGCATTTT. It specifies CASSQGARGTGNQPQHF.

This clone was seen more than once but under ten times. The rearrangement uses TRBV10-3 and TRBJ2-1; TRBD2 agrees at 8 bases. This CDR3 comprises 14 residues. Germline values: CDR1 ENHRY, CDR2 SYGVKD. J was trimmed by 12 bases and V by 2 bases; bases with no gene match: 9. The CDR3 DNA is TGTGCCATCAGTGAGACTAGCGGACCCTATGGGCAGTTCTTC. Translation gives CAISETSGPYGQFF.

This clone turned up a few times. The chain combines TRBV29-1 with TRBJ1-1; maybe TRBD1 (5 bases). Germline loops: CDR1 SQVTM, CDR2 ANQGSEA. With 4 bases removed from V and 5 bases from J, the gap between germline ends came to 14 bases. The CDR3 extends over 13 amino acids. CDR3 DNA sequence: TGCAGCGTTGTAGGCAGCCAGGGAACTGAAGCTTTCTTT. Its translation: CSVVGSQGTEAFF.

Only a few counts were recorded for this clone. CDR3 protein: CASRQGALHGYTF. CDR3 coding DNA: TGTGCCAGCCGACAGGGGGCGCTTCATGGCTACACCTTC. The chain employs TRBV28 and TRBJ1-2; 10 bases map to TRBD1. From germline, CDR1 is MDHEN and CDR2 SYDVKM. V lost 8 bases and J lost 6; bases outside the gene matches: 6. The CDR3 spans 13 residues.

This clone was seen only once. The CDR3: CASRVGLAGVTDTQYF. In DNA form, the CDR3 reads TGTGCCAGCAGAGTCGGACTAGCGGGGGTCACAGATACGCAGTATTTT. J is TRBJ2-3 and V is TRBV2; TRBD2 matches at 13 bases. The CDR3 extends over 16 amino acids. CDR1 is SNHLY and CDR2 is FYNNEI in the germline V gene. V gave up 6 bases and J gave up 2 bases; unmatched junction bases: 5.

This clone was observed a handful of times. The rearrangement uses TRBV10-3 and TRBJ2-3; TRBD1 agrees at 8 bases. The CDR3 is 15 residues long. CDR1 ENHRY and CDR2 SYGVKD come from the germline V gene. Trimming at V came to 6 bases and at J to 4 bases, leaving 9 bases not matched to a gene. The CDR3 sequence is CAISLRQGSADTQYF. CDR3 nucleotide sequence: TGTGCCATCAGCCTCAGACAGGGGAGCGCAGATACGCAGTATTTT.

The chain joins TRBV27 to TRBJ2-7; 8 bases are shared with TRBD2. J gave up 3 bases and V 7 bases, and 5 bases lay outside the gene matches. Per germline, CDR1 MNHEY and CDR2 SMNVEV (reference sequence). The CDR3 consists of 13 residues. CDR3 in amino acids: CASKGLVGYEQYF. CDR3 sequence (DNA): TGTGCCAGCAAGGGACTAGTCGGCTACGAGCAGTACTTC.

The CDR3 sequence is CASSAPGHTNYGYTF. The CDR3 DNA follows: TGTGCCAGCAGTGCCCCGGGACACACTAACTATGGCTACACCTTC. The V gene is TRBV6-4, the J gene TRBJ1-2; D might be TRBD1 (6 bases). The CDR3 extends over 15 amino acids. The germline gives CDR1 MRHNA, CDR2 SNTAGT. Trimming took off 4 bases at V and 0 bases at J, with 12 bases between the two ends.